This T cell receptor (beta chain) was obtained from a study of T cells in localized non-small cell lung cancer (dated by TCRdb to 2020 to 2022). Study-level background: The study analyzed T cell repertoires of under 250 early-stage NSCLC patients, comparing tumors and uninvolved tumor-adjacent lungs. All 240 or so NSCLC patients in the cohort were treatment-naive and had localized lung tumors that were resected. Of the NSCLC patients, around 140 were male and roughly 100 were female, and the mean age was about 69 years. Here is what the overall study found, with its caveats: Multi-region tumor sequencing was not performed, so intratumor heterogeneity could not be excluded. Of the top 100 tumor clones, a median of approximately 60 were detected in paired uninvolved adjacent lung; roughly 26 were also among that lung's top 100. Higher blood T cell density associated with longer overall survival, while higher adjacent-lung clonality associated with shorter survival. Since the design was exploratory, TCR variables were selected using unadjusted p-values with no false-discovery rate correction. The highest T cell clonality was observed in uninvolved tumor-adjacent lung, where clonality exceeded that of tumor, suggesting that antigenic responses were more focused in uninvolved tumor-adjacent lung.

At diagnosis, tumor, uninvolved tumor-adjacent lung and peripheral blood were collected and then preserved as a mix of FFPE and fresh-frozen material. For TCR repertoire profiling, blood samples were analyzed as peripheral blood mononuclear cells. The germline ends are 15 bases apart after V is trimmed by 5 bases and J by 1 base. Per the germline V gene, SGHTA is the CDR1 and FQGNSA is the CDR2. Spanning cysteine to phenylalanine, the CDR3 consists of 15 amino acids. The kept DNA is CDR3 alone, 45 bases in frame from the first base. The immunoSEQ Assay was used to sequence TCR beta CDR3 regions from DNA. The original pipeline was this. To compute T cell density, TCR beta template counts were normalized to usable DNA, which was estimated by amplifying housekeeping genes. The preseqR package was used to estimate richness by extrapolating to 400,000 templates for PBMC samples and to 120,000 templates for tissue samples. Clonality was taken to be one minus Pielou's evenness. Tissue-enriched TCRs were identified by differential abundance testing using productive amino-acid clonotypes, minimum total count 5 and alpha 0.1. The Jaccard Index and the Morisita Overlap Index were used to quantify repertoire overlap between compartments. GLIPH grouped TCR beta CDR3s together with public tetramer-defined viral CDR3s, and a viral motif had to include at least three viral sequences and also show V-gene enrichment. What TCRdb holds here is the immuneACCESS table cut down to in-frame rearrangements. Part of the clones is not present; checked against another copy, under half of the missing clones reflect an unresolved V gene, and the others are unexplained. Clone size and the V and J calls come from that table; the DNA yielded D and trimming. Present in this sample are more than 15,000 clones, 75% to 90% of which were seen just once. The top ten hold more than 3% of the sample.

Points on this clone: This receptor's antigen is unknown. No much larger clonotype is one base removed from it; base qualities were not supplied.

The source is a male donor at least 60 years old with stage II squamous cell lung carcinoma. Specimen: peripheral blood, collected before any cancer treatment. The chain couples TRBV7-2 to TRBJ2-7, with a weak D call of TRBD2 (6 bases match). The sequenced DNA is TGTGCCAGCAGCAACTATCAGCGGGCATCCTACGAGCAGTACTTC. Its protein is CASSNYQRASYEQYF.